This TCR beta chain was documented in a study of T cell repertoires in cytomegalovirus infection (dated by TCRdb to about 2019). General notes on the study: Peptide stimulations targeted recently identified HLA-C-restricted CMV epitopes, whose presentation resists viral immunomodulation, together with well-studied HLA-B-restricted epitopes. Because public TCR beta signatures pointed to carriage of CMV infection together with the matching HLA type, the HLA type of each donor mattered for the analysis.

The treatment or condition label for this specimen denotes: in vitro stimulation with specific CMV peptide epitopes to enrich CMV-specific T cells. From a lookup of the germline V gene, CDR1 and CDR2 are SNHLY and FYNNEI. V is cut by 7 bases and J by 7 bases, and the space between the germline ends is 13 bases. Including cysteine and phenylalanine, the CDR3 has 12 amino acids. The kept DNA is CDR3 alone, 36 bases in frame from the first base. Study-wide findings and limitations: The ex vivo response was dominated by HLA-C-restricted CMV-specific TCR beta clonotypes, which also provided the single most frequent clonotype in two of eight donors. Cumulative frequency of public TCR beta family members discriminated carriers of CMV infection plus the relevant HLA type in this cohort and an independent roughly 330-donor cohort.

Sequenced using an Illumina HiSeq 1500. TCRdb took the public reads, trimmed them with fastp at Q25, ran MiXCR for clone calling and kept in-frame beta chains. Rows are unified per CDR3 protein, each entry keeping the most common DNA and genes. The sample table contains roughly 170,000 distinct CDR3 sequences; only one count was recorded for about 22% of them. The ten largest clones take up about 25% of the sample. As to this clonotype: Which antigen it targets is not known. No base qualities exist here, and no much larger clone lies one base off it.

This specimen was CD8+ T cells from cultured PBMCs, taken from culture after CMV antigen stimulation. The clonotype originates from a human donor in good health (CMV status not recorded). Some clones in this sample may be carry-over from other donors' samples. This chain joins TRBV2 to TRBJ1-1, with the D gene too uncertain to name. This receptor has the CDR3 CASTQPPGEAFF. The DNA sequence is given as TGTGCCAGCACCCAACCCCCCGGTGAAGCTTTCTTT.